This T cell receptor beta chain is drawn from a study of a mutant IDH1 vaccine in newly diagnosed glioma. Study overall: Vaccination started 4-6 weeks after radiotherapy alone, or with temozolomide cycles. The earlier regimen, radiotherapy, temozolomide, or both, was most often both.

Time point indicated: week 11, during vaccination. Topical imiquimod was applied with each vaccine dose, which held 300 ug of mutant IDH1 20-mer peptide. This table comes from immunoSEQ multiplex PCR, and its TCRdb copy is limited to in-frame clones, with some not included. Of roughly 130,000 clones listed, around 80% were seen once; the top ten hold 5% to 6%. Turning to this clone: As yet, its antigen is unknown.

Points from the study as a whole: Shifts in the top peripheral T cell clonotypes seemed unrelated to pseudoprogression. Of the patients, 80% to 95% had vaccine-induced immune responses.

The specimen comprised PBMCs, sampled from a glioma patient whose treatment included an IDH1 peptide vaccine. The origin of this receptor is a man aged 40-50 years with glioma.

CDR3 coding DNA: TGTGCCAGCAGTTACGGTAGTAATAGCAATCAGCCCCAGCATTTT. As protein: CASSYGSNSNQPQHF. V usage is TRBV6-5 and J usage is TRBJ1-5; D not resolved. This CDR3 spans 15 amino acids. The ends were cut back, 2 bases at V and 0 bases at J, with 8 bases in the middle. CDR1 and CDR2 from the germline V gene are MNHEY and SVGAGI.